These 14 T cell receptor beta chains were all obtained from the same sample, sequenced in a study of CD8 T cells in ankylosing spondylitis. TCRdb itself ran the 5' RACE reads through MiXCR, one entry per CDR3 protein. The sample holds about 360,000 distinct CDR3 sequences; over 12% are singletons and the top ten take approximately 0.99%. The sequenced material came from blood, either unsorted or a sorted T cell fraction (not recorded which). Receptors were obtained from a male donor with ankylosing spondylitis or in good health (not recorded which).

This clonotype was recorded a few times. The chain couples TRBV27 to TRBJ2-7; D is perhaps TRBD1 or TRBD2 (5 bases each). The V and J ends lost 5 bases and 1 base respectively, with 21 bases between them. The CDR3 consists of 17 residues. Per the germline V gene, CDR1 is MNHEY and CDR2 is SMNVEV (reference sequence). The CDR3 reads CASSRRTSGTRSYEQYF. CDR3 bases: TGTGCCAGCAGTCGCCGGACCTCGGGGACCCGATCCTACGAGCAGTACTTC.

Many counts were recorded for this clonotype. The chain couples TRBV5-1 to TRBJ2-2; 7 bases match TRBD1. Germline loops: CDR1 SGHRS, CDR2 YFSETQ. J gave up 7 bases and V 2 bases, and 8 bases lay outside the gene matches. The length of the CDR3 is 15 residues. This CDR3 is CASSLLGTADGELFF. CDR3 bases: TGCGCCAGCAGCTTATTAGGGACAGCCGACGGGGAGCTGTTTTTT.

In its sample, this clonotype was seen many times. This chain joins TRBV12-3 or TRBV12-4 and TRBJ2-7; 8 nucleotides align to TRBD2. J lost 4 bases, V lost 0 bases, and 2 bases had no gene match. This CDR3 contains 14 residues. CDR3 nucleotides: TGTGCCAGCAGTTTAGCCGGGGGGGCTTACGAGCAGTACTTC. It is translated as CASSLAGGAYEQYF.

This clonotype was seen only a few times. This sequence joins TRBV5-1 and TRBJ2-5, with 7 bases fitting TRBD2. CDR1 is SGHRS and CDR2 is YFSETQ in the germline V gene. The CDR3 runs to 13 residues. V shed 3 bases, J shed 5 bases, and the junction held 4 bases outside the gene matches. The CDR3 reads CASSWGGDETQYF. CDR3 DNA sequence: TGCGCCAGCAGCTGGGGAGGGGACGAGACCCAGTACTTC.

This clonotype was detected a few times. The chain couples TRBV4-1 to TRBJ2-2, with D unresolved. Between the trimmed V and J ends, which lost 3 bases and 5 bases, there was a span of 16 bases. Germline CDR1 and CDR2: MGHRA and YSYEKL. The CDR3 length is 16 residues. The CDR3 here is CASSHLLPVSTGELFF. In nucleotides, the CDR3 is TGCGCCAGCAGCCATCTCCTACCGGTCTCAACCGGGGAGCTGTTTTTT.

J is TRBJ2-2 and V is TRBV6-2 or TRBV6-3; maybe TRBD2 (6 bases). The germline V gene encodes CDR1 MNHEY and CDR2 SVGEGT. V was pared by 2 bases and J by 4 bases, with 17 bases between. This CDR3 spans 17 amino acids. In nucleotides, the CDR3 is TGTGCCAGCAGTTACGACGGCGGGGAAGGTGTCACCGGGGAGCTGTTTTTT. Amino acid sequence: CASSYDGGEGVTGELFF.

This chain joins TRBV11-1 and TRBJ2-3; 7 nucleotides align to TRBD1. This CDR3 has 18 residues. Germline trimming cut 6 bases from V and 0 bases from J; bases unmatched to any gene: 15. The germline V gene has CDR1 SGHAT and CDR2 FQDESV (reference sequence). CDR3 protein: CASRTSGTDHPSTDTQYF. The CDR3 bases are TGTGCCAGCAGAACCTCCGGGACAGATCATCCTAGCACAGATACGCAGTATTTT.

The chain uses TRBV6-1 and TRBJ2-1, with TRBD1 as a possible D gene (7 bases). The CDR3 has 15 amino acids. Between the trimmed V and J ends, which lost 7 bases and 4 bases, there was a span of 17 bases. CDR1 and CDR2 from the germline V gene are MNHNS and SASEGT. CDR3 bases: TGTGCCAGCACCCGGGGGTCAGGGGGGTACAATGAGCAGTTCTTC. Protein product: CASTRGSGGYNEQFF.

The rearrangement joins TRBV12-3 or TRBV12-4 to TRBJ2-5; 7 bases are shared with TRBD1. V gave up 4 bases and J gave up 1 base; unmatched junction bases: 6. This CDR3 contains 15 residues. CDR3 residues: CASSWDRQIQETQYF. DNA for the CDR3: TGTGCCAGCAGTTGGGACAGACAAATCCAAGAGACCCAGTACTTC.

This clonotype occurred a few times. The chain carries TRBV5-1 and TRBJ2-6, with 9 nucleotides matching TRBD1. J was trimmed by 12 bases and V by 0 bases; bases with no gene match: 7. Germline CDR1 SGHRS, CDR2 YFSETQ. The CDR3 runs to 15 residues. CDR3 DNA sequence: TGCGCCAGCAGCTTGGAAGTTACAGGGGGCCCCGTCCTGACTTTC. This sequence encodes CASSLEVTGGPVLTF.

In this sample, this clonotype turned up a few times. This sequence joins TRBV12-3 or TRBV12-4 and TRBJ2-5; D possibly corresponds to TRBD2 (5 bases). The CDR3 is 15 residues long. V lost 5 bases to trimming and J lost 2 bases, with 15 bases between them. CDR3 in DNA: TGTGCCAGCAGTCCAACAAGCGGTCCTCAAGAGACCCAGTACTTC. Protein sequence: CASSPTSGPQETQYF.

The genes are TRBV5-1 and TRBJ2-2; D is possibly TRBD1 (5 bases). Germline CDR1 is SGHRS and CDR2 is YFSETQ. Trimming removed 3 bases at V and 7 bases at J, with 16 bases between. CDR3 size: 15 residues. In nucleotides, the CDR3 is TGCGCCAGCAGCTCCCTGTCACAGGAGAACGGGGAGCTGTTTTTT. This encodes CASSSLSQENGELFF.

The chain employs TRBV5-1 and TRBJ1-2; possibly TRBD1 for D (5 bases). Trimming removed 6 bases at V and 7 bases at J, with 16 bases between. This CDR3 contains 13 residues. Germline values: CDR1 SGHRS, CDR2 YFSETQ. CDR3 coding DNA: TGCGCCAGCACCAAGGAGGGGTTTGGTGGCTACACCTTC. Protein product: CASTKEGFGGYTF.

The chain couples TRBV4-2 to TRBJ2-7; a weak D match, TRBD2 (6 bases). The CDR3 totals 16 residues. Germline loops: CDR1 LGHNA, CDR2 YNFKEQ. Trimming pared 0 bases from V and 1 base from J, leaving 13 bases between. CDR3 sequence (DNA): TGTGCCAGCAGCCAAGATAGGGCGGGGAAGTCCTACGAGCAGTACTTC. This encodes CASSQDRAGKSYEQYF.